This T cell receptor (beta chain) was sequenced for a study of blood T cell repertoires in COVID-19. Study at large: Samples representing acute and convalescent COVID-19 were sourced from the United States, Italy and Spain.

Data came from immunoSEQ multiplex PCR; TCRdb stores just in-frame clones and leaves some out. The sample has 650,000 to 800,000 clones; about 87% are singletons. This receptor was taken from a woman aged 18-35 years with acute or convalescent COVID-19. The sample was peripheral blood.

The CDR3 loop is CASSLVQGSSYNEQFF. CDR3 nucleotides: TGTGCCAGCAGCTTAGTCCAGGGGAGCTCCTACAATGAGCAGTTCTTC. This chain connects TRBV7-2 to TRBJ2-1; D possibly corresponds to TRBD1 (6 bases). This CDR3 comprises 16 residues. The V end was cut by 1 base, the J end by 0 bases, with 10 bases between. CDR1 SGHTA and CDR2 FQGNSA come from the germline V gene.